The sequence of this T cell receptor (beta chain) was determined in a study of graft-versus-host responses after intestinal transplantation. Whole-study context: The recipients all started with anti-thymocyte globulin induction and then took tacrolimus and steroids for two to four years.

The data were produced by immunoSEQ multiplex PCR, yet TCRdb's version contains in-frame clones alone and is incomplete. The table includes around 23,000 clones, approximately 83% detected once. Sequenced here: PBMCs, sampled roughly 68 weeks after intestinal transplant. The origin of this receptor is a human patient who received an intestinal transplant, so some T cells may come from the graft donor.

CDR3 sequence: CATKSGRASTDTQYF. Here the CDR3 DNA reads TGTGCCACCAAGAGCGGGAGGGCGAGCACAGATACGCAGTATTTT. The J gene is TRBJ2-3, the V gene TRBV19; 10 positions agree with TRBD2. J was trimmed by 0 bases and V by 10 bases; bases with no gene match: 7. The CDR3 is 15 amino acids. Germline loops: CDR1 LNHDA, CDR2 SQIVND (reference sequence).